This T cell receptor beta chain came from a study of OX40 agonist ivuxolimab in advanced cancers. V was cut by 5 bases and J by 5 bases, with 7 bases left in between. CDR1 is SGHTA and CDR2 is FQGNSA in the germline V gene. This CDR3 is built from 12 residues. The data were produced by immunoSEQ multiplex PCR, yet TCRdb's version contains in-frame clones alone and is incomplete. The table records over 60,000 clones, 88% of them present only once. The sequence derives from an adult with an advanced solid tumor such as melanoma, head and neck, liver or kidney cancer. The rearrangement uses TRBV7-2 and TRBJ1-5; D gene uncertain. The specimen comprised CD4+ or CD8+ T cells sorted from blood, sampled in a trial of the OX40 agonist ivuxolimab. In DNA form, the CDR3 reads TGTGCCAGCAGCGAATCATATCAGCCCCAGCATTTT. Amino acid sequence: CASSESYQPQHF.